This entry lists 9 T cell receptor beta chains sequenced from one sample in a study of shared clonotypes between healthy human individuals. Assay used: immunoSEQ multiplex PCR; TCRdb lists only in-frame clones, some missing. Of roughly 2.5 million clones listed, 90% to 95% are singletons. The sequenced sample was naive CD4+ T cells sorted from blood. Regarding subset: CD45RA+ positively selected. These receptors were collected from a young man in good health.

Worth noting for this clone: Distinct nucleotide sequences in the sample also encode this CDR3. The rearrangement joins TRBV18 to TRBJ2-5, with no clear D. Germline-derived CDR1 and CDR2 are KGHSH and LQKENI. The length of the CDR3 is 12 residues. V was shortened by 3 bases and J by 2 bases, with 4 bases between the two germline ends. CDR3 protein: CASSPSQETQYF. The CDR3 DNA reads as TGTGCCAGCTCACCCTCACAAGAGACCCAGTACTTC.

The chain uses TRBV5-6 and TRBJ1-3; the D is unclear. This CDR3 comprises 16 residues. Per the germline V gene, CDR1 is SGHDT and CDR2 is YYEEEE. V was pared by 1 base and J by 6 bases, with 17 bases between. CDR3 bases: TGTGCCAGCAGCTTGTACTACAGCGCCTTTGAAAACACCATATATTTT. Amino acids: CASSLYYSAFENTIYF.

The rearrangement links TRBV7-2 to TRBJ2-7; TRBD2 agrees at 9 bases. Per the germline V gene, CDR1 is SGHTA and CDR2 is FQGNSA. Trimming removed 5 bases from V and 2 bases from J; junction bases left unmatched: 7. The CDR3 has 15 residues. Here the CDR3 DNA reads TGTGCCAGCAGCCGAAGAGCGGGGGGTACCTACGAGCAGTACTTC. Its translation is CASSRRAGGTYEQYF.

The gene calls are TRBV28 and TRBJ1-6; 8 bases fit TRBD1. J gave up 10 bases and V 2 bases, and 13 bases lay outside the gene matches. This CDR3 comprises 17 residues. Germline CDR1 is MDHEN and CDR2 is SYDVKM. CDR3 sequence: CASSLKWGRGQGSPLHF. CDR3 DNA: TGTGCCAGCAGTTTAAAATGGGGCAGGGGGCAAGGGTCACCCCTCCACTTT. Using reference TRBV28 and TRBJ1-6 for the parts outside the CDR3, the full variable domain is DVKVTQSSRYLVKRTGEKVFLECVQDMDHENMFWYRQDPGLGLRLIYFSYDVKMKEKGDIPEGYSVSREKKERFSLILESASTNQTSMYLCASSLKWGRGQGSPLHFGNGTRLTVT.

V and J are TRBV5-1 and TRBJ2-7; weak D call: TRBD1 (6 bases). The germline V and J ends were trimmed by 3 bases and 5 bases, with 15 bases remaining between them. This CDR3 comprises 14 residues. Germline CDR1 and CDR2: SGHRS and YFSETQ. CDR3 loop: CASSSVQGSDEQYF. In nucleotides, the CDR3 is TGCGCCAGCAGCTCAGTACAGGGCAGCGACGAGCAGTACTTC.

This chain links TRBV4-3 with TRBJ2-4; tentative D call: TRBD2 (5 bases). This CDR3 comprises 14 residues. Trimming took off 1 base at V and 6 bases at J, with 10 bases between the two ends. The V gene's germline CDR1 is LGHNA and CDR2 YSLEER. The CDR3 DNA reads TGCGCCAGCAGCCAAGGGCTGGACTCAAACATTCAGTACTTC. Amino acid sequence: CASSQGLDSNIQYF.

The rearrangement links TRBV5-4 to TRBJ2-7; 9 bases fit TRBD1. With V trimmed by 2 bases and J by 12 bases, 21 bases remained unmatched. CDR1 is SGHNT, CDR2 YYREEE, per germline (reference sequence). The CDR3 consists of 17 residues. CDR3 sequence: CASSFATPGQGSWALYF. CDR3 coding DNA: TGTGCCAGCAGCTTCGCGACCCCGGGACAGGGTTCGTGGGCACTGTACTTC.

This sequence joins TRBV2 and TRBJ2-3, with D possibly being TRBD1 or TRBD2 (6 bases each). CDR3 length: 14 residues. V was cut by 7 bases and J by 0 bases, with 11 bases left in between. Germline-derived CDR1 and CDR2 are SNHLY and FYNNEI. The CDR3 region is CASMGAGSTDTQYF. The CDR3 coding sequence is TGTGCCAGCATGGGGGCGGGAAGCACAGATACGCAGTATTTT.

Only one count was recorded for this clone. CDR3 DNA: TGTGCCAGCAGCTTAGGGAGCAGGGGGCTCGAGGAGCAGTACTTC. Its protein is CASSLGSRGLEEQYF. The V and J genes are TRBV11-1 and TRBJ2-7; the match to TRBD1 covers 8 bases. V shed 1 base, J shed 7 bases, and the junction held 9 bases outside the gene matches. CDR1 and CDR2 (germline): SGHAT, FQDESV (reference sequence). CDR3 length: 15 amino acids. Full variable domain (remainder filled in from reference TRBV11-1 and TRBJ2-7): EAEVAQSPRYKITEKSQAVAFWCDPISGHATLYWYRQILGQGPELLVQFQDESVVDDSQLPKDRFSAERLKGVDSTLKIQPAELGDSAMYLCASSLGSRGLEEQYFGPGTRLTVT.